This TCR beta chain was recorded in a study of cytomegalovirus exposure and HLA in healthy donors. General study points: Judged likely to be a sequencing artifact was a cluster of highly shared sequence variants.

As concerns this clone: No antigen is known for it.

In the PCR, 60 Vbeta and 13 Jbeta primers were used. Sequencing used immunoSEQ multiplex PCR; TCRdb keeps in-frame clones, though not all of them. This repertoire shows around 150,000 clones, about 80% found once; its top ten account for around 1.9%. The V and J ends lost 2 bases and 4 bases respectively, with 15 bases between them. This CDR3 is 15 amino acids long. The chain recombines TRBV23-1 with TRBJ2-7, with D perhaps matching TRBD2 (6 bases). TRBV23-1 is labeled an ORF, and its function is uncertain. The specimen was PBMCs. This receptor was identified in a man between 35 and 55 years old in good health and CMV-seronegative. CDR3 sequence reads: CASSQTTRVEYEQYF. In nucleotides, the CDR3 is TGCGCCAGCAGTCAAACGACTAGAGTGGAGTACGAGCAGTACTTC.